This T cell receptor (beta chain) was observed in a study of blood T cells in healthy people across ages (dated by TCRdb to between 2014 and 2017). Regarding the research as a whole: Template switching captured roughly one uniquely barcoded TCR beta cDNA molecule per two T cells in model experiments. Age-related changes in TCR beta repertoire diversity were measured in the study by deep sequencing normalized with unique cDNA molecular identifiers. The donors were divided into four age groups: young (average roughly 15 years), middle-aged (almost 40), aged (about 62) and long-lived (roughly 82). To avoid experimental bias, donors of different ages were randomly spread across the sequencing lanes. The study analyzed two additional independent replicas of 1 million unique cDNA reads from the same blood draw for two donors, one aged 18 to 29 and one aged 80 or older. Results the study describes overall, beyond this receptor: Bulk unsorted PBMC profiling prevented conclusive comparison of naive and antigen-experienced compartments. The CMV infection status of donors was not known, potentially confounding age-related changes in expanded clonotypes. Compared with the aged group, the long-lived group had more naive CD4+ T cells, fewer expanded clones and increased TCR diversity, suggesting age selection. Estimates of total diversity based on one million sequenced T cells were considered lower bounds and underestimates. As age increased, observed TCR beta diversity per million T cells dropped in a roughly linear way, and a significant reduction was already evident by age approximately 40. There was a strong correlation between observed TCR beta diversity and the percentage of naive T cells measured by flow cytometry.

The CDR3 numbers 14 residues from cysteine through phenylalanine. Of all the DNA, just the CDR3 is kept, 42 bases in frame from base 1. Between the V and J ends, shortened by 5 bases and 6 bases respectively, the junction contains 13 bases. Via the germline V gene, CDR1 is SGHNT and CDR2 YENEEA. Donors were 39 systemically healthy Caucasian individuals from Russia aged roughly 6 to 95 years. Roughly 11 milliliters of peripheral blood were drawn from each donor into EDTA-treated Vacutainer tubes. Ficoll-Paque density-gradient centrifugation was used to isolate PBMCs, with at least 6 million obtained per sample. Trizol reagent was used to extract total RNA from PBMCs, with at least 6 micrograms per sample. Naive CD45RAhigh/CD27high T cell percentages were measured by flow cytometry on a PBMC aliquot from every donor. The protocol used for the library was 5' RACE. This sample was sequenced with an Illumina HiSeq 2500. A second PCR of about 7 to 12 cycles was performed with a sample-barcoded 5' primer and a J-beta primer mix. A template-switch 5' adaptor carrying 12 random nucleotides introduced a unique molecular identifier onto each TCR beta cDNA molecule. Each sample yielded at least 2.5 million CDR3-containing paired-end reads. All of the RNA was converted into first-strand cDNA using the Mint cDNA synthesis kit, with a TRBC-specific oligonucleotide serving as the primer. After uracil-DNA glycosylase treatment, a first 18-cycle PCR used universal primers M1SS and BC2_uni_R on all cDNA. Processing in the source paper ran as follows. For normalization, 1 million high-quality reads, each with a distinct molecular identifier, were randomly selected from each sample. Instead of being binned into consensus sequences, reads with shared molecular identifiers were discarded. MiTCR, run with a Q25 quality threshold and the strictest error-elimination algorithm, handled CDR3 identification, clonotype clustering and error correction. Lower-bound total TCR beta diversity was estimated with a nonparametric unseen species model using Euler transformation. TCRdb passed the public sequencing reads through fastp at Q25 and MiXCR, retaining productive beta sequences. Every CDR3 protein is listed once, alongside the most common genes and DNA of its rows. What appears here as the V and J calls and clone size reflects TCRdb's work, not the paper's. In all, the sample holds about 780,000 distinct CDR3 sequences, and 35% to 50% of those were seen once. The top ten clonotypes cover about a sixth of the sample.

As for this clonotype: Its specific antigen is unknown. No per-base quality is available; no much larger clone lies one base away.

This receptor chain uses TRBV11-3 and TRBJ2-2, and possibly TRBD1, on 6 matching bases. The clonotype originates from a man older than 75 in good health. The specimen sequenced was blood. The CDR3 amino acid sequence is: CASSARTGSGELFF. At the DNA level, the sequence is TGTGCCAGCAGCGCCAGAACAGGGTCCGGGGAGCTGTTTTTT.